The next 9 T cell receptor beta chains were all read from a single sample in a study of CD8+ T cells in alopecia areata. Treatment here: oral pan-JAK inhibitor, 5-10 mg twice daily. RNA was isolated and reverse transcribed to cDNA, the sequencing template. Sequencing was performed with immunoSEQ multiplex PCR; in TCRdb, only in-frame clones are kept and a portion is missing. Of approximately 200,000 clones in the sample, roughly three fifths were seen once. This specimen was CD4+ T cells sorted from blood, taken at week 4, from a patient treated with tofacitinib. The receptors were gathered from a human donor with alopecia areata.

The chain combines TRBV29-1 with TRBJ1-2; D is possibly TRBD1 (5 bases). The CDR3 covers 16 residues. V lost 1 base, J lost 0 bases, and 15 bases lay in between. Germline assignment: CDR1 SQVTM and CDR2 ANQGSEA. The CDR3, as DNA: TGCAGCGTTGAAGGGCCCGGGGCAGCTTCTAACTATGGCTACACCTTC. Its protein product is CSVEGPGAASNYGYTF.

The genes are TRBV28 and TRBJ2-6; no clear D gene. The V gene lost 6 bases and the J gene lost 0 bases, with 6 bases spanning the gap. Germline V gene data show CDR1 as MDHEN and CDR2 as SYDVKM. The CDR3 has 14 amino acids. CDR3 region: CASRVPSGANVLTF. The CDR3, as DNA: TGTGCCAGCAGAGTTCCCTCTGGGGCCAACGTCCTGACTTTC.

The chain employs TRBV19 and TRBJ1-1; 7 nucleotides line up with TRBD1. This CDR3 comprises 14 residues. The V segment lost 4 bases and the J segment 11 bases; nucleotides outside the gene matches: 13. Per the germline V gene, CDR1 is LNHDA and CDR2 is SQIVND (reference sequence). CDR3 protein: CASSTAGQVSGAFF. DNA for the CDR3: TGTGCCAGTAGTACCGCAGGACAGGTCAGCGGCGCTTTCTTT.

V usage is TRBV29-1 and J usage is TRBJ2-6, with TRBD1 matching 8 bases. The trim removed 3 bases at V and 4 bases at J, leaving 5 bases unmatched. CDR3 length: 15 residues. Germline loops: CDR1 SQVTM, CDR2 ANQGSEA. The chain's CDR3 is CSVDETGVGANVLTF. The DNA of the CDR3 is TGCAGCGTTGATGAGACAGGGGTCGGGGCCAACGTCCTGACTTTC.

The J gene is TRBJ2-1, the V gene TRBV7-2; 13 bases line up with TRBD2. V was pared by 4 bases and J by 4 bases, with 1 base of the junction left unmatched. The CDR3 loop spans 15 amino acids. The germline gives CDR1 SGHTA, CDR2 FQGNSA. The CDR3 DNA follows: TGTGCCAGCAGCTCACTAGCGGGAGGGTACAATGAGCAGTTCTTC. Amino acid sequence: CASSSLAGGYNEQFF.

The V call is TRBV6-4, the J call TRBJ2-1; D ambiguous. The CDR3 spans 13 residues. Deletions cut 5 bases from V and 7 bases from J, with 12 bases between. The germline V gene has CDR1 MRHNA and CDR2 SNTAGT. CDR3 coding DNA: TGTGCCAGCAGTCAACGAGGTGGGAATGAGCAGTTCTTC. Translating it yields CASSQRGGNEQFF.

This clone has more than one count but fewer than ten. This chain uses TRBV27 with TRBJ1-2, with 9 bases that match TRBD1. The CDR3 runs 15 residues. V trimming: 3 bases; J trimming: 3 bases; junction bases outside the gene matches: 5. Germline-derived CDR1 and CDR2 are MNHEY and SMNVEV (reference sequence). The CDR3 DNA is TGTGCCAGCAGTTTCGGACAGGGGCGGTACTATGGCTACACCTTC. This translates into CASSFGQGRYYGYTF.

This chain joins TRBV4-2 and TRBJ2-5; a possible D gene is TRBD2 (6 bases). The length of the CDR3 is 14 residues. The V end was cut by 1 base, the J end by 5 bases, with 11 bases between. The V gene's germline CDR1 is LGHNA and CDR2 YNFKEQ. The CDR3 bases are TGTGCCAGCAGCCAAGTCGGGGGTGGGGAGACCCAGTACTTC. Translating it yields CASSQVGGGETQYF.

With regard to this clone: Mismatch with germline at one junction end may stem from a read error. The chain carries TRBV5-1 and TRBJ2-1; 7 positions agree with TRBD2. CDR1 SGHRS and CDR2 YFSETQ come from the germline V gene. This CDR3 has 16 residues. CDR3 region: CASSLERGGSVNEQLF. The DNA for the CDR3 is TGCGCCAGCAGCTTGGAACGGGGCGGGAGTGTAAATGAGCAGCTCTTC.